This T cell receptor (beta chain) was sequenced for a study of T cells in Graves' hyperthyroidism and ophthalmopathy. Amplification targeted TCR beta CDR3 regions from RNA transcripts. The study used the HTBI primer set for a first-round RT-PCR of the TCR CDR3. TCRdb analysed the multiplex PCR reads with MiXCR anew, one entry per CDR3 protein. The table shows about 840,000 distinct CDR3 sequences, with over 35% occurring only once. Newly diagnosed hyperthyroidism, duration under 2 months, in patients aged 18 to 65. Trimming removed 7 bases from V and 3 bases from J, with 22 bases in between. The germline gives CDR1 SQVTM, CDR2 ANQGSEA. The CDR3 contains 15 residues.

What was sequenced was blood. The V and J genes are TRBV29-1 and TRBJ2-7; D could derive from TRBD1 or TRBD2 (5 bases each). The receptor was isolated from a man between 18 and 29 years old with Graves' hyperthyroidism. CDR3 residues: CSARRGDGGNYEQYF. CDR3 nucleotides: TGCAGCGCCCGACGGGGAGATGGGGGTAACTACGAGCAGTACTTC.